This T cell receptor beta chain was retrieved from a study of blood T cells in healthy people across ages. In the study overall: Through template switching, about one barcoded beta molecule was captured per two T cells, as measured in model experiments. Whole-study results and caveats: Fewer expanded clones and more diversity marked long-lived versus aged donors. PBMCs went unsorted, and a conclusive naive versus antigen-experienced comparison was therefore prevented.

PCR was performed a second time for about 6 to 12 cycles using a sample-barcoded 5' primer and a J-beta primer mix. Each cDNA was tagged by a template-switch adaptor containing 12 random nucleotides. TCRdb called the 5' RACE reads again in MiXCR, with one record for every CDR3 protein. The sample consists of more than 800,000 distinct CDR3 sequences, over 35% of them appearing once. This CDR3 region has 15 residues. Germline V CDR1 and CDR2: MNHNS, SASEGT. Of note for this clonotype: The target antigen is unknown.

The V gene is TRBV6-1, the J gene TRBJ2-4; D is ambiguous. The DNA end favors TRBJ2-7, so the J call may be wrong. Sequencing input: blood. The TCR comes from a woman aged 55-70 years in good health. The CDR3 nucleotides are TGTGCCAGCAGTGAAAACGCAGGCGGTAACTACGAGCAGTACTTC. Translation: CASSENAGGNYEQYF.